This T cell receptor beta chain was found in a study of early T cells in non-severe SARS-CoV-2 infection. This clonotype was seen more than once but under ten times. V lost 1 base to trimming and J lost 1 base, with 10 bases between them. Per germline, CDR1 SGHTA and CDR2 FQGTGA. The CDR3 extends over 15 amino acids. In TCRdb, the 5' RACE reads were re-called with MiXCR into one record per CDR3 protein. The table records roughly 58,000 distinct CDR3 sequences, approximately 12% of them present only once. The gene calls are TRBV7-3 and TRBJ1-1; D is ambiguous. The specimen was whole blood. The sequence was collected from an adult who was a healthcare worker with PCR-confirmed SARS-CoV-2 infection or an uninfected control (not recorded which). The CDR3, as DNA: TGTGCCAGCAGCTTAAAGGCGGGAGGGAACACTGAAGCTTTCTTT. This translates into CASSLKAGGNTEAFF.